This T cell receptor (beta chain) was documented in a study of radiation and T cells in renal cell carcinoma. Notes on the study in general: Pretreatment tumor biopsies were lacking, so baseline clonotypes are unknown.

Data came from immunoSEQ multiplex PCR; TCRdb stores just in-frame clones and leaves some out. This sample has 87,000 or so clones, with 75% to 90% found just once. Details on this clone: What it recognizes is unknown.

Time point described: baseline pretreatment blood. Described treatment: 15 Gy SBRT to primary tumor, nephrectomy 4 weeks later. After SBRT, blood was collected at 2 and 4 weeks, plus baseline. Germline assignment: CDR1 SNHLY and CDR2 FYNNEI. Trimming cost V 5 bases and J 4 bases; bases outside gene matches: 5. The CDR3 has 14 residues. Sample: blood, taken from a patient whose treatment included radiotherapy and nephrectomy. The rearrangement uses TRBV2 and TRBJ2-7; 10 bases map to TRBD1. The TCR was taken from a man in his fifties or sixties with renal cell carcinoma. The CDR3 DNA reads TGTGCCAGCAGTAAGACAGGGGGCGGTTACGAGCAGTACTTC. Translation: CASSKTGGGYEQYF.